The 16 T cell receptor beta chains below were found in one sample sequenced in a study of T cells in Graves' hyperthyroidism and ophthalmopathy. RNA transcripts served as the template for amplifying TCR beta CDR3 regions. The HTBI set primed first-round TCR CDR3 RT-PCR. MiXCR, applied by TCRdb to the multiplex PCR reads, yields one record per CDR3 protein. The data show hundreds of thousands of distinct CDR3 sequences, roughly 13% seen once. Sequenced: blood. The receptors were sampled from a woman aged 18 to 35 with Graves' hyperthyroidism.

The chain uses TRBV4-1 and TRBJ1-2; D not resolved. CDR3 size: 14 residues. CDR1 and CDR2 (germline): MGHRA, YSYEKL. Between the trimmed V and J ends, which lost 1 base and 4 bases, there was a span of 10 bases. The CDR3 DNA reads as TGCGCCAGCAGCCAAGCAGAGGGTTTCTATGGCTACACCTTC. Translation gives CASSQAEGFYGYTF.

This clonotype showed up many times. The chain is built from TRBV20-1 and TRBJ1-4, with D possibly matching TRBD1 (5 bases). CDR3 size: 15 residues. CDR1 is DFQATT and CDR2 is SNEGSKA in the germline V gene (reference sequence). Trimming took 3 bases from V and 7 from J, leaving 18 bases between them. The chain's CDR3 is CSASVGSSGGEKLFF. CDR3 bases: TGCAGTGCTAGTGTGGGGAGTTCGGGGGGTGAAAAACTGTTTTTT.

This clonotype was observed many times. V usage is TRBV11-1 and J usage is TRBJ2-2; 7 bases agree with TRBD1. This CDR3 has 15 residues. Trimming took 5 bases from V and 1 from J; bases not matched to a gene: 4. Germline CDR1 and CDR2: SGHAT and FQDESV (reference sequence). The CDR3 protein is CASSRRDRNTGELFF. In DNA form, the CDR3 reads TGTGCCAGCAGCAGAAGGGACAGGAACACCGGGGAGCTGTTTTTT.

There are many counts of this clonotype. The chain has TRBV19 and TRBJ1-1; TRBD1 matches at 9 bases. After removal of 6 bases from V and 4 bases from J, the junction contained 9 bases not matched to a gene. The CDR3 sequence is 15 residues long. Germline assignment: CDR1 LNHDA and CDR2 SQIVND (reference sequence). This chain's CDR3 is CASSLWDRAGTEAFF. The CDR3, as DNA: TGTGCCAGTAGCCTTTGGGACAGGGCGGGCACTGAAGCTTTCTTT.

This clonotype was picked up many times. The V call is TRBV5-1, the J call TRBJ2-1; TRBD2 aligns across 7 bases. V gave up 2 bases and J gave up 2 bases; unmatched junction bases: 4. CDR1 is SGHRS, CDR2 YFSETQ, per germline. The CDR3 spans 15 residues. The CDR3 loop is CASSFASGTYNEQFF. The CDR3 nucleotides read TGCGCCAGCAGCTTCGCCAGCGGGACCTACAATGAGCAGTTCTTC.

This clonotype came up many times. The chain links TRBV20-1 to TRBJ1-5; maybe TRBD1 (5 bases). CDR3 length: 13 residues. V was clipped by 1 base and J by 5 bases, with 9 bases between them. Germline V gene lookup returns CDR1 DFQATT and CDR2 SNEGSKA (reference sequence). The CDR3 sequence is CSARGQSDQPQHF. DNA of the CDR3: TGCAGTGCTAGAGGACAGTCAGATCAGCCCCAGCATTTT.

This clonotype showed up just a few times. The rearrangement uses TRBV20-1 and TRBJ2-1; 7 bases map to TRBD2. The CDR3 totals 15 residues. The ends lost 6 bases at V and 0 bases at J; junction bases unmatched: 8. Germline V gene sequence: CDR1 DFQATT, CDR2 SNEGSKA (reference sequence). The CDR3: CSAPGREPSYNEQFF. The CDR3 DNA is TGCAGTGCACCAGGGAGGGAACCCTCCTACAATGAGCAGTTCTTC.

There are many counts of this clonotype. V is TRBV6-1 and J is TRBJ1-2; 7 bases align to TRBD1. The CDR3 length is 14 residues. The V segment lost 10 bases and the J segment 3 bases; nucleotides outside the gene matches: 11. Germline CDR1 and CDR2: MNHNS and SASEGT. Here the CDR3 DNA reads TGTGCCATTCGAGGAATGGGACAGTACTATGGCTACACCTTC. Its translation is CAIRGMGQYYGYTF.

This clonotype was seen ten or more times. V usage is TRBV20-1 and J usage is TRBJ1-1; 9 nucleotides match TRBD1. Germline CDR1 is DFQATT and CDR2 is SNEGSKA (reference sequence). The CDR3 sequence is 14 residues long. V gave up 3 bases and J gave up 4 bases; unmatched junction bases: 6. CDR3 residues: CSASPQGAFTEAFF. CDR3 nucleotide sequence: TGCAGTGCTAGTCCACAGGGGGCATTCACTGAAGCTTTCTTT.

This clonotype showed up many times. The CDR3 DNA follows: TGCAGTGCCCATTCTGGCGGCGGGGAGGTGGGCACTGAAGCTTTCTTT. As protein: CSAHSGGGEVGTEAFF. V usage is TRBV20-1 and J usage is TRBJ1-1; D remains unclear. CDR1 is DFQATT, CDR2 SNEGSKA, per germline (reference sequence). Trimming removed 6 bases at V and 4 bases at J, with 24 bases between. The CDR3 length is 16 residues.

This clonotype was seen many times. The rearrangement links TRBV2 to TRBJ2-1, with no clear D. Germline values: CDR1 SNHLY, CDR2 FYNNEI. The CDR3 extends over 11 amino acids. V was cut by 6 bases and J by 12 bases, with 12 bases left in between. In DNA, the CDR3 is TGTGCCAGCAGAGGGAACCGACGGCAGTTCTTC. It codes for CASRGNRRQFF.

The V call is TRBV9, the J call TRBJ1-4; 9 positions agree with TRBD1. The CDR3 has 15 amino acids. Unmatched junction bases numbered 5, after V lost 3 bases and J lost 5 bases. Per germline, CDR1 SGDLS and CDR2 YYNGEE. The CDR3 DNA follows: TGTGCCAGCAGCGCCCCGGGACAGGGAAATGAAAAACTGTTTTTT. Translating gives CASSAPGQGNEKLFF.

In this sample, this clonotype turned up a few times. The genes are TRBV20-1 and TRBJ2-7; maybe TRBD1 (5 bases). Trimming took 2 bases from V and 3 from J, leaving 20 bases between them. The CDR3 has 16 amino acids. Germline-derived CDR1 and CDR2 are DFQATT and SNEGSKA (reference sequence). CDR3 bases: TGCAGTGCTAGAAGCTTATTTTATAGGGGCAGCTACGAGCAGTACTTC. Translating it yields CSARSLFYRGSYEQYF.

This clonotype showed up many times. The rearrangement links TRBV27 to TRBJ2-1; 12 bases are shared with TRBD2. J lost 4 bases, V lost 8 bases, and 6 bases had no gene match. The CDR3 has 15 amino acids. Germline assignment: CDR1 MNHEY and CDR2 SMNVEV (reference sequence). The CDR3 DNA sequence: TGTGCCAGCGAGGCGGGGACTAGCGGGTACAATGAGCAGTTCTTC. Its translation is CASEAGTSGYNEQFF.

This clonotype has ten or more counts. V is TRBV18 and J is TRBJ1-1; D remains unclear. Trimming took off 3 bases at V and 0 bases at J, with 14 bases between the two ends. CDR1 is KGHSH and CDR2 is LQKENI in the germline V gene. The CDR3 has 16 amino acids. The CDR3 spells CASSPTRTALNTEAFF. Written as DNA, the CDR3 is TGTGCCAGCTCACCGACTCGGACGGCGTTGAACACTGAAGCTTTCTTT.

This clonotype was counted ten times or more. CDR3 DNA sequence: TGTGCCAGCGGACAGGGCCTAGGTGAGCAGTTCTTC. It translates to CASGQGLGEQFF. J is TRBJ2-1 and V is TRBV28; 8 positions match TRBD1. Germline V gene lookup returns CDR1 MDHEN and CDR2 SYDVKM. V trimming: 8 bases; J trimming: 9 bases; junction bases outside the gene matches: 6. This CDR3 has 12 residues. The variable domain in full, with the rest retrieved from reference TRBV28 and TRBJ2-1, is DVKVTQSSRYLVKRTGEKVFLECVQDMDHENMFWYRQDPGLGLRLIYFSYDVKMKEKGDIPEGYSVSREKKERFSLILESASTNQTSMYLCASGQGLGEQFFGPGTRLTVL.